This note documents a single TCR beta chain sequence. This entry comes from a study of T cell changes during pregnancy in multiple sclerosis. The CDR3 loop spans 17 amino acids. TCRdb's copy holds only in-frame clones and misses some; the assay was immunoSEQ multiplex PCR. The sample holds roughly 50,000 clones; under 95% are singletons and the top ten take roughly 3.5%. The sample here was CD8+ T cells from peripheral blood mononuclear cells, taken in the third trimester of pregnancy. The sequence was obtained from a female donor with multiple sclerosis, enrolled in a pregnancy study. The V and J genes are TRBV21-1 and TRBJ2-3; the table names TRBD2, a call not compared with the DNA. TRBV21-1 is labeled a pseudogene. CDR3 protein: CASTRSASGKATDTQYF. The CDR3 DNA sequence: TGTGCCAGCACTCGGTCGGCTAGCGGGAAGGCCACAGATACGCAGTATTTT.